Given below is one T cell receptor (beta chain) in context. This CDR3 contains 13 residues. Germline CDR1 is SGHNT and CDR2 is YYREEE (reference sequence). J lost 2 bases, V lost 4 bases, and 3 bases had no gene match. These data come from a study of blood T cell repertoires in COVID-19. Measured with immunoSEQ multiplex PCR; TCRdb has only the in-frame clones, and not every one. The profile covers 65,000 to 75,000 clones, with roughly 80% appearing a single time and around 10% taken by the ten largest. This chain uses TRBV5-4 with TRBJ2-7, with TRBD2 matching 7 bases. The specimen sequenced was peripheral blood. The TCR was taken from an elderly woman with acute or convalescent COVID-19. The CDR3 is CASSGGGTYEQYF. The CDR3 DNA reads TGTGCCAGCAGCGGGGGGGGAACCTACGAGCAGTACTTC.